This is a list of T cell receptor beta chains from one sample in a study of vaccination and CD4 T cells after COVID-19. For these TCRs, the target antigens are not known. TCRdb re-derived calls from the PCR reads in MiXCR, one entry per CDR3 protein. The sample consists of about 16,000 distinct CDR3 sequences, 45% to 60% of them appearing once. The sequenced sample was CD4+ T cells from blood, cultured in vitro, obtained before SARS-CoV-2 vaccination. The receptor source for this set is a human donor who had recovered from COVID-19. Both conserved end residues are part of each CDR3. The D gene is left open where the match is weak. Size values are once, few and many counts, or a class for expanded clones, and some rows have none.

.,TRBJ1-2,few,TRBV12-3/TRBV12-4,TGTGCCAGCGCTGCTTCTAACTATGGCTACACCTTC,CASAASNYGYTF
.,TRBJ1-3,.,TRBV30,TGTGCCTGGAGCCCGGACAGTCTTGGAAACACCATATATTTT,CAWSPDSLGNTIYF
.,TRBJ1-5,.,TRBV19,TGTGCCAGTAGTCCGGGACGGTTCAATCAGCCCCAGCATTTT,CASSPGRFNQPQHF
.,TRBJ1-4,.,TRBV4-2,TGTGCCAGCAGCCGACGGAGAGATGAAAAACTGTTTTTT,CASSRRRDEKLFF
TRBD2,TRBJ2-6,.,TRBV20-1,TGCAGTGCTAGAGTGGCGGGAGTGTCTGGGGCCAACGTCCTGACTTTC,CSARVAGVSGANVLTF
TRBD1,TRBJ1-2,few,TRBV7-2,TGTGCCAGCAGCGAAGACAGGGGGCGCAACTATGGCTACACCTTC,CASSEDRGRNYGYTF
TRBD2,TRBJ2-1,.,TRBV20-1,TGCAGTGCTAGAGATCCGACTAGCGGGAGCTCCTACAATGAGCAGTTCTTC,CSARDPTSGSSYNEQFF
.,TRBJ2-3,.,TRBV5-1,TGCGCCAGCAGCTTGGAGTCTACCGTTGGTTTCCCAGATACGCAGTATTTT,CASSLESTVGFPDTQYF
TRBD2,TRBJ2-7,.,TRBV27,TGTGCCAGCAGCGTACTAGCGGGATCCTCCTACGAGCAGTACTTC,CASSVLAGSSYEQYF
TRBD2,TRBJ2-1,.,TRBV11-2,TGTGCCAGCAGCTTGCTAGCGGGTTATGAGCAGTTCTTC,CASSLLAGYEQFF
.,TRBJ1-6,.,TRBV2,TGTGCCAGCACCAGCGACGGGTCACCCCTCCACTTT,CASTSDGSPLHF
.,TRBJ1-5,.,TRBV2,TGTGCCAGCACGCAGCTTAGCAATCAGCCCCAGCATTTT,CASTQLSNQPQHF
.,TRBJ2-6,.,TRBV28,TGTGCCAGCAGCTCCCCGTGGTGGGCAGTCTCTGGGGCCAACGTCCTGACTTTC,CASSSPWWAVSGANVLTF
.,TRBJ1-5,.,TRBV18,TGTGCCAGCTCACCATCCGGGTTGAGCAATCAGCCCCAGCATTTT,CASSPSGLSNQPQHF
.,TRBJ2-1,.,TRBV27,TGTGCCAGCAGTCCGGCTAGCGTACCCTACAATGAGCAGTTCTTC,CASSPASVPYNEQFF
.,TRBJ2-3,few,TRBV20-1,TGCAGTGCTCCCCCCGGGGACGGAAGCACAGATACGCAGTATTTT,CSAPPGDGSTDTQYF
TRBD2,TRBJ2-5,.,TRBV5-8,TGTGCCAGCAGCAGGAGACCGGGACTACAAGAGACCCAGTACTTC,CASSRRPGLQETQYF
.,TRBJ2-7,once,TRBV7-6,TGTGCCAGCAGCCCTCGTAGTCAGGGATCCTCCTACGAGCAGTACTTC,CASSPRSQGSSYEQYF
.,TRBJ1-1,.,TRBV6-2/TRBV6-3,TGTGCCAGCAGTAACGGTCCCGGAGGGGGGGCTTTCTTT,CASSNGPGGGAFF
.,TRBJ1-4,few,TRBV25-1,TGTGCCAGCAGTGAAGCTGGGACCCTGGGTGAAAAACTGTTTTTT,CASSEAGTLGEKLFF
.,TRBJ2-3,.,TRBV6-1,TGTGCCAGCAGTCAAATAGTTGGTACGCAGTATTTT,CASSQIVGTQYF
.,TRBJ1-5,.,TRBV6-1,TGTGCCAGCACCGCGACAGGAAATCAGCCCCAGCATTTT,CASTATGNQPQHF
.,TRBJ2-3,.,TRBV5-4,TGTGCCAGCAGCTTGGATTCGGGTTTCACAGATACGCAGTATTTT,CASSLDSGFTDTQYF